The 17 T cell receptor beta chains below were found in one sample sequenced in a study of cytomegalovirus exposure and HLA in healthy donors. Vbeta (60) and Jbeta (13) primers were used in the PCR. Only in-frame clones appear in the TCRdb table, and some are missing; sequencing was by immunoSEQ multiplex PCR. The table shows approximately 85,000 clones, with about 80% occurring only once. Sequencing used PBMCs. The receptors here all came from a woman aged 50 to 65 in good health and CMV-seropositive.

This CDR3 is CASSFSRTEAFF. CDR3 coding DNA: TGTGCCAGCAGCTTTTCACGGACTGAAGCTTTCTTT. V is TRBV7-9 and J is TRBJ1-1; unclear D gene. The CDR3 totals 12 residues. V lost 3 bases, J lost 5 bases, and 7 bases lay in between. Germline V CDR1 and CDR2: SEHNR, FQNEAQ (reference sequence).

Here the CDR3 DNA reads TGTGCCAGCAGCCAAAGGGACTTCTCAGATACGCAGTATTTT. Its translation is CASSQRDFSDTQYF. The V call is TRBV14, the J call TRBJ2-3; a possible D gene is TRBD2 (6 bases). Trimming removed 2 bases from V and 4 bases from J, with 10 bases in between. CDR3 size: 14 residues. Germline lookup yields CDR1 SGHDN and CDR2 FVKESK. Together with reference TRBV14 and TRBJ2-3, the CDR3 gives the full variable domain: EAGVTQFPSHSVIEKGQTVTLRCDPISGHDNLYWYRRVMGKEIKFLLHFVKESKQDESGMPNNRFLAERTGGTYSTLKVQPAELEDSGVYFCASSQRDFSDTQYFGPGTRLTVL.

The genes are TRBV15 and TRBJ1-5; D may be TRBD1 (5 bases). The V gene lost 5 bases and the J gene lost 5 bases, with 16 bases spanning the gap. The CDR3 totals 15 residues. Germline V gives CDR1 LNHNV, CDR2 YYDKDF (reference sequence). CDR3 in amino acids: CATSGSVGGDQPQHF. As DNA, the CDR3 is TGTGCCACCAGCGGGTCTGTGGGGGGGGATCAGCCCCAGCATTTT.

The V call is TRBV7-3, the J call TRBJ2-5, with TRBD2 as a possible D gene (5 bases). The CDR3 loop spans 15 amino acids. Trimming removed 4 bases at V and 5 bases at J, with 17 bases between. Germline CDR1 is SGHTA and CDR2 is FQGTGA. The CDR3 nucleotides are TGTGCCAGCAGCTCCACCTCGGGGTATTTGGAGACCCAGTACTTC. Translated, it gives CASSSTSGYLETQYF.

For this clone: Sequence at one end of the junction differs from germline and may be a read error. V usage is TRBV2 and J usage is TRBJ1-6; the match to TRBD1 covers 7 bases. Germline V gene sequence: CDR1 SNHLY, CDR2 FYNNEI. The CDR3 runs to 15 residues. In DNA, the CDR3 is TGTGCCAGCCAAAACCTACAGGGGTCAAATTCACCCCTCCGCTTT. Translated, it gives CASQNLQGSNSPLRF.

The rearrangement links TRBV11-3 to TRBJ2-1, with 8 bases identical to TRBD2. Germline lookup yields CDR1 SGHNT and CDR2 YENEEA. This CDR3 is built from 16 residues. The J segment lost 6 bases and the V segment lost 7 bases, leaving 14 bases of the junction unmatched. The CDR3, as DNA: TGTGCCAGCACCCCAAGAGAGAGCGGGAGAGGCAATGAGCAGTTCTTC. This encodes CASTPRESGRGNEQFF. Using reference TRBV11-3 and TRBJ2-1 for the parts outside the CDR3, the full variable domain is EAGVVQSPRYKIIEKKQPVAFWCNPISGHNTLYWYLQNLGQGPELLIRYENEEAVDDSQLPKDRFSAERLKGVDSTLKIQPAELGDSAVYLCASTPRESGRGNEQFFGPGTRLTVL.

V and J are TRBV11-3 and TRBJ2-3, with 8 bases matching TRBD1. The CDR3 extends over 16 amino acids. Germline V CDR1 and CDR2: SGHNT, YENEEA. J lost 3 bases, V lost 0 bases, and 5 bases had no gene match. The CDR3 nucleotides are TGTGCCAGCAGCTTAGATGCCGGACAGGGAACAGATACGCAGTATTTT. Its translation is CASSLDAGQGTDTQYF.

The J gene is TRBJ2-7, the V gene TRBV20-1; D is possibly TRBD2 (6 bases). This CDR3 region has 11 residues. The V end was cut by 7 bases, the J end by 7 bases, with 14 bases between. The germline CDR1 and CDR2 sequences are DFQATT and SNEGSKA (reference sequence). The CDR3 spells CSVRRVLEQYF. As DNA, the CDR3 is TGCAGTGTACGGAGGGTACTGGAGCAGTACTTC.

This rearrangement joins TRBV5-1 to TRBJ2-2; D may be TRBD1 (5 bases). Trimming shortened V by 4 bases and J by 6 bases, and 13 bases separated the two germline ends. This CDR3 has 14 residues. Germline assignment: CDR1 SGHRS and CDR2 YFSETQ. The CDR3 spells CASSLDLGAGELFF. For the CDR3, the DNA is TGCGCCAGCAGCCTCGACTTAGGGGCCGGGGAGCTGTTTTTT.

This clone is a singleton in its sample. The chain carries TRBV4-1 and TRBJ2-3; TRBD2 matches at 11 bases. The CDR3 sequence is 17 residues long. Germline values: CDR1 MGHRA, CDR2 YSYEKL. J gave up 5 bases and V 3 bases, and 10 bases lay outside the gene matches. The CDR3 sequence: CASSHTLAGGFGDTQYF. DNA of the CDR3: TGCGCCAGCAGCCACACCTTAGCGGGGGGGTTCGGAGATACGCAGTATTTT.

This chain uses TRBV18 with TRBJ1-2; D is uncertain. Trimming left V 3 bases short and J 6 bases short, with 11 bases between. Looked up from germline, CDR1 is KGHSH and CDR2 is LQKENI. The CDR3 has 13 amino acids. The CDR3 sequence: CASSPDMGDGYTF. In DNA form, the CDR3 reads TGTGCCAGCTCACCCGACATGGGAGATGGCTACACCTTC.

The V call is TRBV7-9, the J call TRBJ1-4; TRBD1 might be the D (5 bases). Germline CDR1 reads SEHNR; CDR2 reads FQNEAQ (reference sequence). This CDR3 spans 15 amino acids. Trimming took 8 bases from V and 0 from J, leaving 13 bases between them. The CDR3 loop is CASARQRPTNEKLFF. The CDR3 coding sequence is TGTGCCAGCGCGAGACAGAGACCAACTAATGAAAAACTGTTTTTT.

This clone was detected a few times. This chain links TRBV7-9 with TRBJ1-1; D call uncertain. The ends were cut back, 1 base at V and 4 bases at J, with 13 bases in the middle. Germline V gene lookup returns CDR1 SEHNR and CDR2 FQNEAQ (reference sequence). The CDR3 runs to 15 residues. The chain's CDR3 is CASSLGGGRVTEAFF. For the CDR3, the DNA is TGTGCCAGCAGCTTAGGTGGAGGACGCGTCACTGAAGCTTTCTTT. The complete variable domain, with remaining parts taken from reference TRBV7-9 and TRBJ1-1, reads DTGVSQNPRHKITKRGQNVTFRCDPISEHNRLYWYRQTLGQGPEFLTYFQNEAQLEKSRLLSDRFSAERPKGSFSTLEIQRTEQGDSAMYLCASSLGGGRVTEAFFGQGTRLTVV.

The chain couples TRBV19 to TRBJ1-1; a weak D match, TRBD1 (5 bases). The CDR3 has 14 residues. V lost 3 bases and J lost 0, with 8 bases in between. From germline, CDR1 is LNHDA and CDR2 SQIVND (reference sequence). For the CDR3, the DNA is TGTGCCAGTAGTATGGGGCTCATGAACACTGAAGCTTTCTTT. Protein sequence: CASSMGLMNTEAFF.

V usage is TRBV28 and J usage is TRBJ2-6, with TRBD2 identical over 8 bases. This CDR3 comprises 14 residues. The trim removed 5 bases at V and 4 bases at J, leaving 1 base unmatched. The germline V gene has CDR1 MDHEN and CDR2 SYDVKM. The CDR3 nucleotides are TGTGCCAGCAGTCGGGGGGGAGGGGCCAACGTCCTGACTTTC. Translated: CASSRGGGANVLTF.

The sample holds one count of this clone. V usage is TRBV5-5 and J usage is TRBJ2-3; 9 nucleotides match TRBD2. From germline, CDR1 is SGHKS and CDR2 YYEKEE (reference sequence). With V trimmed by 4 bases and J by 6 bases, 18 bases remained unmatched. The CDR3 totals 18 residues. The chain's CDR3 is CASSHRAGGGGAWDTQYF. In nucleotides, the CDR3 is TGTGCCAGCAGCCACCGGGCGGGTGGCGGGGGGGCGTGGGATACGCAGTATTTT.

The genes are TRBV9 and TRBJ1-6; perhaps TRBD1 as D (6 bases). The V end lost 2 bases, the J end lost 8 bases, and 20 bases lay between the germline ends. CDR1 and CDR2 (germline): SGDLS, YYNGEE. CDR3 size: 17 residues. The CDR3 DNA sequence: TGTGCCAGCAGCGTGACCATCGACAGGATGTCAGATTCACCCCTCCACTTT. Translating gives CASSVTIDRMSDSPLHF. Full variable domain (outside the CDR3, taken from reference TRBV9 and TRBJ1-6): DSGVTQTPKHLITATGQRVTLRCSPRSGDLSVYWYQQSLDQGLQFLIQYYNGEERAKGNILERFSAQQFPDLHSELNLSSLELGDSALYFCASSVTIDRMSDSPLHFGNGTRLTVT.